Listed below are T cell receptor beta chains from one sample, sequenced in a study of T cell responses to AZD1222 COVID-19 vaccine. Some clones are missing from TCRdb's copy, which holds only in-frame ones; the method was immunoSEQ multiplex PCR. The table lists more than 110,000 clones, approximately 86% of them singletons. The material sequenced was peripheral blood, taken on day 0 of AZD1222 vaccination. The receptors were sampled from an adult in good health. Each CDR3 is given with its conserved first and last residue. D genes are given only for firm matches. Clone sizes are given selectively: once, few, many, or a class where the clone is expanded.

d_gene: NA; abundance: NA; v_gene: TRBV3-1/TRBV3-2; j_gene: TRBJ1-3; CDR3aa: CASSLGTGNTIYF; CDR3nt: TGTGCCAGCAGCCTAGGCACGGGAAACACCATATATTTT
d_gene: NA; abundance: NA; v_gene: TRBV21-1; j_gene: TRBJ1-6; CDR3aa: CASSQESPLHF; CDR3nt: TGTGCCAGCAGTCAGGAATCACCCCTCCACTTT
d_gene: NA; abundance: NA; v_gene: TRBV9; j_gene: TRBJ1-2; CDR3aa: CASSQTTRSGYTF; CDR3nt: TGTGCCAGCAGCCAAACGACAAGAAGCGGCTACACCTTC
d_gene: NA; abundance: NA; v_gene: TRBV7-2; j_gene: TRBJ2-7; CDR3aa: CASSLVRGTYEQYF; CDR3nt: TGTGCCAGCAGCTTGGTACGGGGAACCTACGAGCAGTACTTC
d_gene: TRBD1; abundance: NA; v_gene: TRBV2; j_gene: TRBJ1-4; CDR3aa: CASSGTGQGLYEKLFF; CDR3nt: TGTGCCAGCAGTGGAACTGGACAGGGGCTTTATGAAAAACTGTTTTTT
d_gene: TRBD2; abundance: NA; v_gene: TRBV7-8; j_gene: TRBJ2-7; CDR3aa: CATLPGGSSYEQYF; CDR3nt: TGTGCCACCCTCCCGGGCGGGAGCTCCTACGAGCAGTACTTC
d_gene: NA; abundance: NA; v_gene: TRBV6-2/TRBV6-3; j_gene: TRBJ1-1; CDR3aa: CASTPTGVNTEAFF; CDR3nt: TGTGCCAGCACCCCGACAGGTGTAAACACTGAAGCTTTCTTT
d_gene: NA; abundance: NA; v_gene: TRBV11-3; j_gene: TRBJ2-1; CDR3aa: CASSADYHEQFF; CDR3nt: TGTGCCAGCAGCGCGGACTATCATGAGCAGTTCTTC
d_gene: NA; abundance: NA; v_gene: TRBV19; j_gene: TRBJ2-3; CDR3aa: CASSIVTSTDTQYF; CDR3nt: TGTGCCAGTAGTATCGTGACAAGCACAGATACGCAGTATTTT
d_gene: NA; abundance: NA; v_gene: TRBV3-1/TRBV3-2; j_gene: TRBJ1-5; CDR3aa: CASSQAEEQPQHF; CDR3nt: TGTGCCAGCAGCCAAGCGGAGGAGCAGCCCCAGCATTTT
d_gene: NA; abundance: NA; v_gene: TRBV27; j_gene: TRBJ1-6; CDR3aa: CASSLSPGAGNSPLHF; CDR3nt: TGTGCCAGCAGTTTATCGCCGGGGGCTGGGAATTCACCCCTCCACTTT
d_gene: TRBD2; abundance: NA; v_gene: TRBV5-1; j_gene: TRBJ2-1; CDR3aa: CASSFQTSGYNEQFF; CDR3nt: TGCGCCAGCAGCTTCCAGACTAGCGGGTACAATGAGCAGTTCTTC
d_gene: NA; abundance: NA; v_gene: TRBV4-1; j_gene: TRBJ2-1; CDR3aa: CASSQKKGGGSPYNEQFF; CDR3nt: TGCGCCAGCAGCCAAAAAAAGGGAGGGGGGTCTCCCTACAATGAGCAGTTCTTC
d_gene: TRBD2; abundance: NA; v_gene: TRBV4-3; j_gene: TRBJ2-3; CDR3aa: CASSQLAGDVDTQYF; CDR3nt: TGCGCCAGCAGCCAACTAGCGGGAGACGTAGATACGCAGTATTTT
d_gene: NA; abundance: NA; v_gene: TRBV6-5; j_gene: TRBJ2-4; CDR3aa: CASSPLSGENIQYF; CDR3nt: TGTGCCAGCAGTCCCCTTTCGGGCGAAAACATTCAGTACTTC
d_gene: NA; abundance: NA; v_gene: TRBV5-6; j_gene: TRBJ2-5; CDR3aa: CASSLWAYQETQYF; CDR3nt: TGTGCCAGCAGCTTGTGGGCGTACCAAGAGACCCAGTACTTC
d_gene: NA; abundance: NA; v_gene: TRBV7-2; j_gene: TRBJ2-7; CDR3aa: CASSGTAGYSYEQYF; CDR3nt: TGTGCCAGCAGCGGAACCGCAGGGTACTCCTACGAGCAGTACTTC
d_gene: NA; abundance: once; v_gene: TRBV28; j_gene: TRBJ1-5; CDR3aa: CASSPLEGWDQPQHF; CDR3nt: TGTGCCAGCAGCCCCTTAGAGGGTTGGGATCAGCCCCAGCATTTT
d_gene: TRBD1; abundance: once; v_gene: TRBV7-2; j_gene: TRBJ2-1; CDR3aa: CASSFSRGQKFF; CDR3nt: TGTGCCAGCAGCTTTAGCCGGGGACAGAAGTTCTTC
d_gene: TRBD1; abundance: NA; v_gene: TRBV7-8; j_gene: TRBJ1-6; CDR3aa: CASSQTRDSGVHF; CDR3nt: TGTGCCAGCAGCCAAACACGGGACAGCGGAGTTCACTTT
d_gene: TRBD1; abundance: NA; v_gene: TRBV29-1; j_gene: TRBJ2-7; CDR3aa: CSVGRAGGASEQYF; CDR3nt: TGCAGCGTTGGTAGGGCAGGGGGCGCGTCCGAGCAGTACTTC
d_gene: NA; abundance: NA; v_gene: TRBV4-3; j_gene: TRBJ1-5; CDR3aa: CASSQDSRDYQPQHF; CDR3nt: TGCGCCAGCAGCCAAGATTCCAGGGACTATCAGCCCCAGCATTTT
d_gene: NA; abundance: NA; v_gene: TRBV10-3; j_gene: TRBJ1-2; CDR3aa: CAIGDIGYTF; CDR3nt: TGTGCCATCGGGGACATTGGCTACACCTTC
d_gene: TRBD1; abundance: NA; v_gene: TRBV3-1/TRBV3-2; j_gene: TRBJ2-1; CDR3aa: CASSQPQGAMDEQFF; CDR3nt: TGTGCCAGCAGCCAACCCCAGGGGGCGATGGATGAGCAGTTCTTC
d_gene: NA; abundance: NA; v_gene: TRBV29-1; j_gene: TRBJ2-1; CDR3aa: CSVVDSGTYNEQFF; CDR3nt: TGCAGCGTTGTTGACAGCGGTACCTACAATGAGCAGTTCTTC
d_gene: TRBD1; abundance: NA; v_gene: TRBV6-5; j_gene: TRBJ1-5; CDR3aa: CASSLGGGWSNQPQHF; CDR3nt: TGTGCCAGCAGTTTGGGAGGGGGCTGGAGCAATCAGCCCCAGCATTTT
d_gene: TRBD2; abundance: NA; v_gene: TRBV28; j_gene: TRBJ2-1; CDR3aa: CASSALTSGLYNEQFF; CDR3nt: TGTGCCAGCAGCGCTCTGACTAGCGGACTTTACAATGAGCAGTTCTTC
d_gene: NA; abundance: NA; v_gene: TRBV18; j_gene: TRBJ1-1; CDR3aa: CASSPPAPNTEAFF; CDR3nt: TGTGCCAGCTCACCACCGGCGCCGAACACTGAAGCTTTCTTT
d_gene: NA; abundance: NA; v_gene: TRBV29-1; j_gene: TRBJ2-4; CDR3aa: CSVGPSKNIQYF; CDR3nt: TGCAGCGTTGGACCCTCCAAAAACATTCAGTACTTC
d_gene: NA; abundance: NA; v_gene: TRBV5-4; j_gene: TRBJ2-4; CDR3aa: CASSPPAGGAKNIQYF; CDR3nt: TGTGCCAGCAGCCCGCCCGCGGGCGGGGCCAAAAACATTCAGTACTTC
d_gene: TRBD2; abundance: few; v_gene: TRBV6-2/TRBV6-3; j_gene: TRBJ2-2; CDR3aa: CASSNPGLGGGGELFF; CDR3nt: TGTGCCAGCAGCAACCCGGGACTAGGGGGAGGCGGGGAGCTGTTTTTT
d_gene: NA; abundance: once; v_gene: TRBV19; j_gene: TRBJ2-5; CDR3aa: CASAGGTQETQYF; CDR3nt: TGTGCCAGTGCGGGTGGCACCCAAGAGACCCAGTACTTC
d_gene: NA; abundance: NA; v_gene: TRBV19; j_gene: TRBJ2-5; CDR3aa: CASSSSSSVETQYF; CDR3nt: TGTGCCAGTAGCTCGAGTAGCTCGGTGGAGACCCAGTACTTC
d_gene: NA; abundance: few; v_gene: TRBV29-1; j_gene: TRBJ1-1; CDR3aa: CSSTSRDWDTEAFF; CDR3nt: TGCAGCTCCACTAGCAGGGATTGGGACACTGAAGCTTTCTTT
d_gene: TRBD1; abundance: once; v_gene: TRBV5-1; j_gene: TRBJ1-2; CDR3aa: CASSRPPGQGNYGYTF; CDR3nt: TGCGCCAGCAGCCGTCCCCCGGGACAGGGGAACTATGGCTACACCTTC
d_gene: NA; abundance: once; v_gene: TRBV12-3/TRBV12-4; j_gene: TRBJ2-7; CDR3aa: CASSRGPMREQYF; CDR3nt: TGTGCCAGCAGTCGGGGTCCCATGAGGGAGCAGTACTTC
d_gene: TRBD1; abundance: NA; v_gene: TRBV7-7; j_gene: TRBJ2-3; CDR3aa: CASSLGTGEADTQYF; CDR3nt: TGTGCCAGCAGCTTGGGGACAGGGGAGGCAGATACGCAGTATTTT
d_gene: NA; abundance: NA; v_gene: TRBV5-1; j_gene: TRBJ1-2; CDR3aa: CASSLVSRDYGYTF; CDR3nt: TGCGCCAGCAGCTTGGTCAGCAGGGACTATGGCTACACCTTC
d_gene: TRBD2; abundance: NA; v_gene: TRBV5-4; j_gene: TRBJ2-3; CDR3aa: CASSLRLAGESDTQYF; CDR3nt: TGTGCCAGCAGCTTGAGACTAGCGGGAGAGTCAGATACGCAGTATTTT
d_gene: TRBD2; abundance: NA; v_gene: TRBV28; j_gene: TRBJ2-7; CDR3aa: CASKGTTVSYEQYF; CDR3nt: TGTGCCAGCAAAGGGACTACTGTCAGCTACGAGCAGTACTTC
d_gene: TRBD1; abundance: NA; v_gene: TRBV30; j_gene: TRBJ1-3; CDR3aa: CAWSVLAGQGLAGNTIYF; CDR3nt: TGTGCCTGGAGTGTCCTGGCAGGACAGGGGCTGGCTGGAAACACCATATATTTT
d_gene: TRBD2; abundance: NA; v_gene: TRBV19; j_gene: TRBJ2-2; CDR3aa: CASSITLAGRANTGELFF; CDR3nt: TGTGCCAGTAGTATAACCCTAGCGGGCAGGGCGAACACCGGGGAGCTGTTTTTT
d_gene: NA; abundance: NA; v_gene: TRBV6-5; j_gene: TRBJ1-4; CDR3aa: CASSYERTNEKLFF; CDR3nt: TGTGCCAGCAGTTACGAGAGGACTAATGAAAAACTGTTTTTT
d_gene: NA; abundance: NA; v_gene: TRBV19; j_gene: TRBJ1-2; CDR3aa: CASSIQPSSRGGGYTF; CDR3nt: TGTGCCAGTAGTATACAGCCGTCAAGCAGGGGTGGCGGCTACACCTTC
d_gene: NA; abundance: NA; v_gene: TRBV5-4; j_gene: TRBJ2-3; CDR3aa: CASSSGSGVRLTDTQYF; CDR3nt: TGTGCCAGCAGCAGCGGCAGTGGGGTTCGACTCACAGATACGCAGTATTTT